Following are 9 T cell receptor beta chains from one sample sequenced in a study of T-cell memory formation after mild COVID-19. MiXCR, applied by TCRdb to the 5' RACE reads, yields one record per CDR3 protein. The table includes about 470,000 distinct CDR3 sequences, about 18% detected once. Sequencing was performed on PBMCs or a T cell subset sorted from them (not recorded which). The receptor set was obtained from an adult woman who had mild COVID-19 (a few samples of this study predate the infection). Cell type and time point are not known.

This chain links TRBV6-1 with TRBJ1-1; D might be TRBD1 (5 bases). Deletions cut 4 bases from V and 3 bases from J, with 9 bases between. Germline CDR1 MNHNS, CDR2 SASEGT. The CDR3 covers 13 residues. CDR3 coding DNA: TGTGCCAGCAGTGTCCAGGGCGACACTGAAGCTTTCTTT. This gives the protein CASSVQGDTEAFF.

This clonotype showed up many times. The V gene is TRBV7-6, the J gene TRBJ2-7; TRBD1 might be the D (6 bases). Germline values: CDR1 SGHVS, CDR2 FNYEAQ. The V gene lost 0 bases and the J gene lost 2 bases, with 8 bases spanning the gap. The length of the CDR3 is 14 residues. CDR3 sequence reads: CASSLAGHTYEQYF. Here the CDR3 DNA reads TGTGCCAGCAGCTTAGCGGGACATACCTACGAGCAGTACTTC.

This clonotype was seen a handful of times. This sequence joins TRBV18 and TRBJ2-7; 12 nucleotides line up with TRBD2. After removal of 6 bases from V and 1 base from J, the junction contained 4 bases not matched to a gene. This CDR3 comprises 15 residues. Germline assignment: CDR1 KGHSH and CDR2 LQKENI. The CDR3 reads CASSYGLAGSYEQYF. The CDR3 nucleotides read TGTGCCAGCTCGTACGGACTAGCGGGGTCCTACGAGCAGTACTTC. Using reference TRBV18 and TRBJ2-7 for the parts outside the CDR3, the full variable domain is NAGVMQNPRHLVRRRGQEARLRCSPMKGHSHVYWYRQLPEEGLKFMVYLQKENIIDESGMPKERFSAEFPKEGPSILRIQQVVRGDSAAYFCASSYGLAGSYEQYFGPGTRLTVT.

This clonotype appeared a few times. V gene TRBV12-3 or TRBV12-4 combines with J gene TRBJ1-3; D is ambiguous. V was pared by 3 bases and J by 6 bases, with 18 bases between. There are 16 residues in the CDR3. The CDR3 DNA reads TGTGCCAGCAGTTTTTGGACCCGGACCCACCAAAACACCATATATTTT. As protein: CASSFWTRTHQNTIYF.

The genes are TRBV6-1 and TRBJ2-5; 15 nucleotides agree with TRBD2. This CDR3 is built from 17 residues. Germline V gives CDR1 MNHNS, CDR2 SASEGT. The trim removed 4 bases at V and 1 base at J, leaving 4 bases unmatched. CDR3 in amino acids: CASSVGGLAGGQETQYF. CDR3 bases: TGTGCCAGCAGTGTAGGGGGACTAGCGGGAGGCCAAGAGACCCAGTACTTC.

The rearrangement joins TRBV7-6 to TRBJ2-3; a possible D gene is TRBD2 (6 bases). There are 16 residues in the CDR3. Trimming removed 4 bases from V and 2 bases from J, with 16 bases in between. Germline loops: CDR1 SGHVS, CDR2 FNYEAQ. As DNA, the CDR3 is TGTGCCAGCAGCTCTATACGGGGGAGAATCACAGATACGCAGTATTTT. Protein product: CASSSIRGRITDTQYF.

This clonotype was detected a few times. This chain joins TRBV4-1 and TRBJ2-3; D possibly uses TRBD1 or TRBD2 (5 bases each). This CDR3 is 17 amino acids long. Germline V CDR1 and CDR2: MGHRA, YSYEKL. V dropped 3 bases and J dropped 0 bases, with 16 bases sitting between them. This chain's CDR3 is CASSQLPPGPSTDTQYF. The CDR3 DNA reads as TGCGCCAGCAGCCAGCTTCCTCCGGGGCCTAGCACAGATACGCAGTATTTT.

The rearrangement links TRBV30 to TRBJ1-1, with 8 bases that match TRBD1. Germline CDR1 reads GTSNPN; CDR2 reads SVGIG (reference sequence). The CDR3 totals 13 residues. Germline trimming cut 2 bases from V and 4 bases from J; bases unmatched to any gene: 3. The CDR3 bases are TGTGCCTGGAGTACTACAGGGGGCACTGAAGCTTTCTTT. Its translation is CAWSTTGGTEAFF.

This clonotype was seen a handful of times. This chain uses TRBV7-9 with TRBJ1-1, with 7 positions matching TRBD1. Germline loops: CDR1 SEHNR, CDR2 FQNEAQ (reference sequence). CDR3 length: 17 amino acids. Losses at the gene ends were 1 base for V and 0 bases for J; bases not matched to a gene: 8. In nucleotides, the CDR3 is TGTGCCAGCAGCTTAGTAGGGGGCCGGGGGATGAACACTGAAGCTTTCTTT. Amino acids: CASSLVGGRGMNTEAFF. The complete variable domain, with remaining parts taken from reference TRBV7-9 and TRBJ1-1, reads DTGVSQNPRHKITKRGQNVTFRCDPISEHNRLYWYRQTLGQGPEFLTYFQNEAQLEKSRLLSDRFSAERPKGSFSTLEIQRTEQGDSAMYLCASSLVGGRGMNTEAFFGQGTRLTVV.